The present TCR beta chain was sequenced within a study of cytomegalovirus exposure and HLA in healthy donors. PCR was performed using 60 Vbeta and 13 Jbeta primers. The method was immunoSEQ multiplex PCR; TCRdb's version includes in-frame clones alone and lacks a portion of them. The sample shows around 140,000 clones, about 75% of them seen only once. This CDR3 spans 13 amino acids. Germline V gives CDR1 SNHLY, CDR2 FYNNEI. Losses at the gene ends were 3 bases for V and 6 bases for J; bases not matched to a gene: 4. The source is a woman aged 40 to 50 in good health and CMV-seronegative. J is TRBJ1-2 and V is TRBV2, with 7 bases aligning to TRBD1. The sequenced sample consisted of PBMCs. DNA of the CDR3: TGTGCCAGCAGTGAGACAGGGCCGGATGGCTACACCTTC. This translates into CASSETGPDGYTF.